These 17 T cell receptor beta chains were all obtained from the same sample, sequenced in a study of identical twins. From the 5' RACE reads, TCRdb called clonotypes with MiXCR, one entry per CDR3 protein. Among around 530,000 distinct CDR3 sequences listed, roughly 15% were seen once. Another study also made use of these data, one on yellow fever vaccine responses in identical twins.

The sequenced material came from CD4+ T cells sorted from blood. Source of these receptors: a woman younger than 30 in good health.

This chain joins TRBV18 and TRBJ2-3, with D uncertain. The CDR3 loop spans 16 amino acids. Deletions cut 3 bases from V and 1 base from J, with 14 bases between. CDR1 KGHSH and CDR2 LQKENI come from the germline V gene. CDR3 nucleotides: TGTGCCAGCTCACCGCTACTTACGATTCGCACAGATACGCAGTATTTT. Its translation: CASSPLLTIRTDTQYF.

In DNA, the CDR3 is TGCAGCGTTGGGAGCGCCGTAGAGACCCAGTACTTC. Its translation is CSVGSAVETQYF. The gene calls are TRBV29-1 and TRBJ2-5; no clear D. The CDR3 consists of 12 residues. Germline V gives CDR1 SQVTM, CDR2 ANQGSEA. Between the trimmed V and J ends, which lost 4 bases and 4 bases, there was a span of 10 bases.

The rearrangement links TRBV20-1 to TRBJ2-1; TRBD1 matches 7 bases. The CDR3 consists of 13 residues. With V trimmed by 5 bases and J by 3 bases, 4 bases remained unmatched. Looked up from germline, CDR1 is DFQATT and CDR2 is SNEGSKA (reference sequence). The CDR3 loop reads CSAQGENYNEQFF. The CDR3 DNA reads TGCAGTGCTCAGGGGGAGAACTACAATGAGCAGTTCTTC.

V and J are TRBV21-1 and TRBJ2-6. TRBV21-1 corresponds to a pseudogene. The CDR3 is made up of 15 amino acids. The chain's CDR3 is CASSKRVLGANVLTF. The CDR3 DNA follows: TGTGCCAGCAGCAAAAGGGTACTTGGGGCCAACGTCCTGACTTTC.

This clonotype was observed a few times. This chain connects TRBV27 to TRBJ2-5; D uncertain. CDR1 and CDR2 (germline): MNHEY, SMNVEV (reference sequence). CDR3 length equals 13 residues. The V and J ends lost 10 bases and 2 bases respectively, with 14 bases between them. CDR3 region: CATRVSGQETQYF. DNA of the CDR3: TGTGCCACCCGGGTTTCCGGACAAGAGACCCAGTACTTC.

This clonotype was counted a few times. The chain combines TRBV3-1 with TRBJ1-4, with D unclear. Per the germline V gene, CDR1 is LGHDT and CDR2 is YNNKEL (reference sequence). Trimming left V 0 bases short and J 11 bases short, with 7 bases between. This CDR3 region has 12 residues. The CDR3 here is CASSQDGSKLFF. The CDR3 bases are TGTGCCAGCAGCCAAGATGGGAGCAAACTGTTTTTT.

The J gene is TRBJ1-6, the V gene TRBV6-5, with D hard to call. Germline values: CDR1 MNHEY, CDR2 SVGAGI. V shed 4 bases and J shed 0 bases, with 13 bases lying between them. The length of the CDR3 is 17 residues. This CDR3 is CASSSSPFSSYNSPLHF. CDR3 nucleotides: TGTGCCAGCAGTTCTAGCCCATTTAGCTCCTATAATTCACCCCTCCACTTT.

This clonotype came up a few times. V is TRBV6-1 and J is TRBJ2-2, with D possibly called TRBD1 or TRBD2 (5 bases each). CDR1 and CDR2 (germline): MNHNS, SASEGT. There are 15 residues in the CDR3. The ends were cut back, 5 bases at V and 9 bases at J, with 19 bases in the middle. CDR3 DNA sequence: TGTGCCAGCAGTCAACCAGCCGGGACGCACAGGGAGCTGTTTTTT. Protein product: CASSQPAGTHRELFF.

V gene TRBV6-1 combines with J gene TRBJ2-7; the D is unclear. Germline V gene sequence: CDR1 MNHNS, CDR2 SASEGT. The CDR3 covers 10 residues. Trimming stripped 7 bases from V and 4 bases from J, with 5 bases between. As DNA, the CDR3 is TGTGCCAGCAATGGGTACGAGCAGTACTTC. Translated: CASNGYEQYF.

This clonotype was observed a handful of times. J is TRBJ1-6 and V is TRBV20-1; 8 positions agree with TRBD1. Germline CDR1 is DFQATT and CDR2 is SNEGSKA (reference sequence). The CDR3 has 15 residues. J was trimmed by 3 bases and V by 2 bases; bases with no gene match: 3. DNA of the CDR3: TGCAGTGCTAGACAGGGGGCCGTCTATAATTCACCCCTCCACTTT. Translating gives CSARQGAVYNSPLHF.

Only a few counts were recorded for this clonotype. This rearrangement joins TRBV11-2 to TRBJ2-7, with no clear D. This CDR3 is built from 11 residues. V lost 5 bases and J 3 bases, leaving 5 bases between the germline ends. CDR1 is SGHAT, CDR2 FQNNGV, per germline. The CDR3 DNA is TGTGCCAGCAGCACCCACTACGAGCAGTACGTC. It yields the protein CASSTHYEQYV.

This clonotype was counted ten times or more. V usage is TRBV10-3 and J usage is TRBJ2-2; 14 bases are shared with TRBD2. This CDR3 is 18 amino acids long. CDR1 and CDR2 from the germline V gene are ENHRY and SYGVKD. The V segment lost 9 bases and the J segment 1 base; nucleotides outside the gene matches: 10. CDR3 amino acids: CAINVGLAGAGNTGELFF. In DNA, the CDR3 is TGTGCCATAAACGTGGGACTAGCGGGAGCCGGGAACACCGGGGAGCTGTTTTTT.

A few counts support this clonotype. The rearrangement links TRBV15 to TRBJ2-3; D possibly corresponds to TRBD1 (5 bases). The CDR3 length is 14 residues. Germline CDR1 reads LNHNV; CDR2 reads YYDKDF (reference sequence). Trimming cost V 4 bases and J 8 bases, with 16 bases left between them. As DNA, the CDR3 is TGTGCCACCAGCAACCCCGGACAAAGTGTTACGCAGTATTTT. Protein sequence: CATSNPGQSVTQYF.

This clonotype was observed a few times. This chain links TRBV7-9 with TRBJ1-2; possible D gene TRBD1, 6 bases. The CDR3 spans 17 residues. V gave up 5 bases and J gave up 1 base, with 20 bases separating them. Germline values: CDR1 SEHNR, CDR2 FQNEAQ (reference sequence). This CDR3 is CASSPVERGHLNYGYTF. In nucleotides, the CDR3 is TGTGCCAGCAGCCCTGTCGAAAGGGGACATCTTAACTATGGCTACACCTTC.

This clonotype was picked up a small number of times. The chain has TRBV10-3 and TRBJ2-7, with 11 bases lining up with TRBD2. Germline assignment: CDR1 ENHRY and CDR2 SYGVKD. This CDR3 has 15 residues. V trimming: 6 bases; J trimming: 2 bases; junction bases outside the gene matches: 6. The CDR3 is CAIRRGLAETYEQYF. The CDR3 bases are TGTGCCATCAGGAGGGGACTAGCGGAAACCTACGAGCAGTACTTC.

The CDR3 spells CASSMTGTIYF. The CDR3 bases are TGTGCCAGCAGTATGACGGGCACCATATATTTT. The V and J genes are TRBV12-3 or TRBV12-4 and TRBJ1-3; no clear D gene. Trimming cost V 5 bases and J 9 bases, with 8 bases left between them. The CDR3 sequence is 11 residues long.

This clonotype was detected only a few times. The chain carries TRBV29-1 and TRBJ2-3; 12 nucleotides line up with TRBD2. The CDR3 loop spans 18 amino acids. After removal of 2 bases from V and 10 bases from J, the junction contained 19 bases not matched to a gene. Germline-derived CDR1 and CDR2 are SQVTM and ANQGSEA. The CDR3 region is CSVESRGTSGPEGSSQYF. The CDR3 DNA reads TGCAGCGTTGAATCCCGAGGGACTAGCGGGCCCGAGGGGAGCTCGCAGTATTTT.